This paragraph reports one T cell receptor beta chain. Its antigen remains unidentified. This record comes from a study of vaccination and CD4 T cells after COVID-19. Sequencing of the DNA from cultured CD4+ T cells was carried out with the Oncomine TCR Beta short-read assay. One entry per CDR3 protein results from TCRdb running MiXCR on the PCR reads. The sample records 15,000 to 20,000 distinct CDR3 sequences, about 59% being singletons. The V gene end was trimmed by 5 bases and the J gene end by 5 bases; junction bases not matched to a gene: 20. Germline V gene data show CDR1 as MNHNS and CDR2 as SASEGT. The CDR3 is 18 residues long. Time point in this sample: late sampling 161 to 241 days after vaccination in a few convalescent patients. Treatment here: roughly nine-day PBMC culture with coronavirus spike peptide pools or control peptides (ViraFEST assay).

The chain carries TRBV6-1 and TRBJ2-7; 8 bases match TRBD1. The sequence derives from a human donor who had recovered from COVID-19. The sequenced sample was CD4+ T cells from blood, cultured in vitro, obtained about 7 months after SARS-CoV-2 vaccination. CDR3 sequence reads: CASSRTPPGTGLPDEQYF. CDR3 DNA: TGTGCCAGCAGTAGAACCCCTCCCGGGACAGGCCTTCCGGACGAGCAGTACTTC.